This T cell receptor beta chain was captured by sequencing in a study of vaccination and CD4 T cells after COVID-19. Overall study: It was a median roughly 100 days after diagnosis, with a range of 35 to 161, that post-COVID samples were drawn.

Findings and limits, study-wide: Nearly all convalescent vaccine-specific clones, 304 of 307, recognized only SARS-CoV-2 spike.

Points on this clonotype: Antigen unknown.

V lost 2 bases to trimming and J lost 8 bases; unmatched junction nucleotides: 2. Germline CDR1 MNHEY, CDR2 SVGAGI. CDR3 length equals 12 residues. The Oncomine TCR Beta short-read assay was applied to DNA of cultured CD4+ T cells. Cultures of CD4+ T cells served as the source for extracting genomic DNA. TCRdb fed the PCR reads into MiXCR, producing one record per CDR3 protein. Of more than 9,500 distinct CDR3 sequences in the sample, about half were seen once. Treatment: roughly ten-day PBMC culture with coronavirus spike peptide pools or control peptides (ViraFEST assay). With fresh IL-2 medium, half the medium was replaced on days 3 and 7.

This TCR was sampled from a human donor who had recovered from COVID-19. The chain carries TRBV6-5 and TRBJ1-2; 7 bases match TRBD1. The sample comprised CD4+ T cells from blood, cultured in vitro. CDR3 sequence reads: CASSYDRDGYTF. As DNA, the CDR3 is TGTGCCAGCAGTTACGACAGGGACGGCTACACCTTC.